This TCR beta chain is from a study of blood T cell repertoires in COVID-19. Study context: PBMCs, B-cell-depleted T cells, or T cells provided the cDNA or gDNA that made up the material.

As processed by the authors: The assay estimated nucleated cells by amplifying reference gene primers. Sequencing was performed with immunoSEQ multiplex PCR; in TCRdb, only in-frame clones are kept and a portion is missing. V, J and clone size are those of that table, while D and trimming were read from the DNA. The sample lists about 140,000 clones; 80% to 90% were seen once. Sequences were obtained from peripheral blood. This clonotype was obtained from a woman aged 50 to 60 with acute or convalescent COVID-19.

The CDR3 region has the DNA TGTGCCAGCAGGGGGACAGTAAAATCTCAAGAGACCCAGTACTTC. It is translated as CASRGTVKSQETQYF. The chain employs TRBV28 and TRBJ2-5, with 7 nucleotides matching TRBD1. V shed 6 bases and J 2 bases; nucleotides not matched to a gene: 9. Germline lookup yields CDR1 MDHEN and CDR2 SYDVKM. The CDR3 runs 15 residues. The variable domain in full, completed from reference TRBV28 and TRBJ2-5, reads DVKVTQSSRYLVKRTGEKVFLECVQDMDHENMFWYRQDPGLGLRLIYFSYDVKMKEKGDIPEGYSVSREKKERFSLILESASTNQTSMYLCASRGTVKSQETQYFGPGTRLLVL.